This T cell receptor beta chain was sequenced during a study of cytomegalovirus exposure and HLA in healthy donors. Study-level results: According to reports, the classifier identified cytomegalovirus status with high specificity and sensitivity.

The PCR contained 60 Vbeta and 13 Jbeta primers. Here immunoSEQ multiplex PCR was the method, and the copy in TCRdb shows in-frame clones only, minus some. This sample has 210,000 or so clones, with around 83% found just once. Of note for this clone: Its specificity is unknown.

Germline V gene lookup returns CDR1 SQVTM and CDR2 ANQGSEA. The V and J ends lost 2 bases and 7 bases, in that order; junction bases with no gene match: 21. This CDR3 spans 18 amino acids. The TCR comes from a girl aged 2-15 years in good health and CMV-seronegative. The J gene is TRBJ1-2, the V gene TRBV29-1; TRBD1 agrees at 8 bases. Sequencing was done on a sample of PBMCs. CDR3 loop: CSVEPTDRAEEPRGGYTF. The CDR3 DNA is TGCAGCGTTGAACCAACGGACAGGGCAGAGGAGCCAAGAGGTGGCTACACCTTC.